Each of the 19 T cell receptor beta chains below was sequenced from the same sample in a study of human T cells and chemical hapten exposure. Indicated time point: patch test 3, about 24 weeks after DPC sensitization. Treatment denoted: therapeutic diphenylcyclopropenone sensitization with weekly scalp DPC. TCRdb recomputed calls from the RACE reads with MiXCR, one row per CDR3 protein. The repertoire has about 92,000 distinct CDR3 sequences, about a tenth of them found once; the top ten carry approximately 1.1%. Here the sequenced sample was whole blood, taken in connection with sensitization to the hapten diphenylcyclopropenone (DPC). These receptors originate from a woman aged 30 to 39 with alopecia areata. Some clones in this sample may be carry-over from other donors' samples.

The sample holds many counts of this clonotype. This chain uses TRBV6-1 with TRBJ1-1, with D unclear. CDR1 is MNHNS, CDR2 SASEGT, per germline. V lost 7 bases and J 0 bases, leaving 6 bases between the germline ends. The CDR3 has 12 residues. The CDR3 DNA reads TGTGCCAGCATACCTATGAACACTGAAGCTTTCTTT. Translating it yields CASIPMNTEAFF.

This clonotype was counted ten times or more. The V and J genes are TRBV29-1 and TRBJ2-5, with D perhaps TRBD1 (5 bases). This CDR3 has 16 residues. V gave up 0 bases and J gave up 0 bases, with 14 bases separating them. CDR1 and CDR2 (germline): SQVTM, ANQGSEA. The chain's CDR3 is CSVEDPRARNQETQYF. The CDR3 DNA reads TGCAGCGTTGAAGACCCCAGGGCCAGGAACCAAGAGACCCAGTACTTC.

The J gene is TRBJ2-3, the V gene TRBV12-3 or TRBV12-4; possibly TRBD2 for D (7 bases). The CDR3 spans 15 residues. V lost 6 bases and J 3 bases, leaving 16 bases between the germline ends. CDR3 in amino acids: CASSPVGGGTDTQYF. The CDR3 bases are TGTGCCAGCAGCCCCGTAGGGGGAGGGACAGATACGCAGTATTTT.

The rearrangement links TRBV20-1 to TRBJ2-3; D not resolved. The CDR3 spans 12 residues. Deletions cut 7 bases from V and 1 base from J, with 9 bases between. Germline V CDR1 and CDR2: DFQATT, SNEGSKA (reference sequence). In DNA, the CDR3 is TGCAGTGTGGCGAAGGGCACAGATACGCAGTATTTT. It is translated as CSVAKGTDTQYF.

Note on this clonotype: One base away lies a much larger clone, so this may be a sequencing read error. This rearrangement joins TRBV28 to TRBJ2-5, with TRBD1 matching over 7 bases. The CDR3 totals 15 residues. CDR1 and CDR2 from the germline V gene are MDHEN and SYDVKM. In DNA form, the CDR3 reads TGTGCCAACAGTCCCCAAGGACAGGAACGGGAGACCCAGTACTTC. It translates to CANSPQGQERETQYF.

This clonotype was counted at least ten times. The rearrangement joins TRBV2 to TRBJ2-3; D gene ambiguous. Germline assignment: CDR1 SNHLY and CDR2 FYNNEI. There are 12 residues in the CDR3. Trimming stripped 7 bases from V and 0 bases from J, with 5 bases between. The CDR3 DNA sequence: TGTGCCAGCAAGAAAAGCACAGATACGCAGTATTTT. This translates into CASKKSTDTQYF.

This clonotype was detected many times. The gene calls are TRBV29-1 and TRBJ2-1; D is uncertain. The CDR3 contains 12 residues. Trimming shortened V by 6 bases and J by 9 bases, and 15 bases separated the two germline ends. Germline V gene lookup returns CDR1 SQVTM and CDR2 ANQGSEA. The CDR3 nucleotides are TGCAGCGTCGAACGGGCCTGGGTTGAGCAGTTCTTC. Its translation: CSVERAWVEQFF.

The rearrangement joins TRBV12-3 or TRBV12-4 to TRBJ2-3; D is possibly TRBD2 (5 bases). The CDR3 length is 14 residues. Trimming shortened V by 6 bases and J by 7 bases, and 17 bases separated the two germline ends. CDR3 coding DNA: TGTGCCAGCAGCCCCGTGGAGGCCGCACATACGCAGTATTTT. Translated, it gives CASSPVEAAHTQYF.

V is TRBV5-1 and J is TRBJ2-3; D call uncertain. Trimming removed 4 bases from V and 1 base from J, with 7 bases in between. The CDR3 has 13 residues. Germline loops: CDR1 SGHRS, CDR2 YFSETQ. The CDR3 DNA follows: TGCGCCAGCAGCGACGGTGGCACAGATACGCAGTATTTT. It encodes CASSDGGTDTQYF.

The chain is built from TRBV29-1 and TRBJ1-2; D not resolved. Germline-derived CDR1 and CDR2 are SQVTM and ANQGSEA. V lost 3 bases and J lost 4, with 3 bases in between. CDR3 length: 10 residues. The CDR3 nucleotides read TGCAGCGTTGACAGCTATGGCTACACCTTC. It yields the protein CSVDSYGYTF.

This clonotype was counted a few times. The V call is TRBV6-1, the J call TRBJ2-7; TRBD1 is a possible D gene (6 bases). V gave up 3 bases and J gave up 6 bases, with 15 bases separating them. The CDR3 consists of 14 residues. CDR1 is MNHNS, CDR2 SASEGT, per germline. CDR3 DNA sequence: TGTGCCAGCAGTGATCAGGGGCATCTTCGCGAGCAGTACGTC. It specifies CASSDQGHLREQYV.

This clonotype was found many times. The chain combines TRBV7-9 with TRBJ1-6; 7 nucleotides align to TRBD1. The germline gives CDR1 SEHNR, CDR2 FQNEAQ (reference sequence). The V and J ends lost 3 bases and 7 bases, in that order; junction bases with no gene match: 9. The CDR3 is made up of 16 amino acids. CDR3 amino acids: CASSFGQAPFNSPLHF. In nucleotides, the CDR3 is TGTGCCAGCAGCTTTGGACAGGCCCCTTTCAATTCACCCCTCCACTTT.

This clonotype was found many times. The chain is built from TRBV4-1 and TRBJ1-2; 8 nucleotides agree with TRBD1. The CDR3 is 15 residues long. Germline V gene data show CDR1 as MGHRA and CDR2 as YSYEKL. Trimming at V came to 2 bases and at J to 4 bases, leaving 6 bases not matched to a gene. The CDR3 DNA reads TGCGCCAGCAGCCAACCAGGACAGGGAACCTATGGCTACACCTTC. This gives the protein CASSQPGQGTYGYTF.

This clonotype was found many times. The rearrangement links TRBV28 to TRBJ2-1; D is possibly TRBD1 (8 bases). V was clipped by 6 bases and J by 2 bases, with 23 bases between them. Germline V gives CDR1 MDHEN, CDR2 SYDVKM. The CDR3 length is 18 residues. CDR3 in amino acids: CASSPGSGGGRPYNEQFF. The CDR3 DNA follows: TGTGCCAGCAGCCCCGGGTCAGGGGGCGGGAGACCCTACAATGAGCAGTTCTTC.

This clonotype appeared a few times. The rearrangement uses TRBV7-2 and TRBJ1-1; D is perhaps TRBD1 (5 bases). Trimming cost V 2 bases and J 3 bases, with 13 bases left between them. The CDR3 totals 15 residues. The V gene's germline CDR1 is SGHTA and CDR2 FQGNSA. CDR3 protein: CASSLSNGGDTEAFF. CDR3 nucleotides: TGTGCCAGCAGCTTAAGTAATGGAGGGGACACTGAAGCTTTCTTT.

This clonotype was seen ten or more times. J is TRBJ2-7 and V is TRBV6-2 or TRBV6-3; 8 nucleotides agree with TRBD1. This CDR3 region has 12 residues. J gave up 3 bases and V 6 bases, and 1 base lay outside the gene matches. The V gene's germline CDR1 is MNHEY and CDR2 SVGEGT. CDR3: CASRGQGYEQYF. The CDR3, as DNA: TGTGCCAGCAGAGGACAGGGCTACGAGCAGTACTTC.

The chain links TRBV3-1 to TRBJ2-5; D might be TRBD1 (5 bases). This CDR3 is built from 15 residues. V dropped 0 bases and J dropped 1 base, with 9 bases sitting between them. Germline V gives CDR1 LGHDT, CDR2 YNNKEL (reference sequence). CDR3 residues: CASSQEWGAQETQYF. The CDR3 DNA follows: TGTGCCAGCAGCCAAGAATGGGGCGCCCAAGAGACCCAGTACTTC.

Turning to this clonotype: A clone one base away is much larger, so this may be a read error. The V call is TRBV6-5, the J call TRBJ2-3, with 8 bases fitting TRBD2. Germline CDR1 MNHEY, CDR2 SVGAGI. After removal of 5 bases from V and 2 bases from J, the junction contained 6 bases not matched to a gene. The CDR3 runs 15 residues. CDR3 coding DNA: TGTGCCAGCAGTCACTTAGCGGGGAACACAGATACGCAGTATTTT. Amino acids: CASSHLAGNTDTQYF.

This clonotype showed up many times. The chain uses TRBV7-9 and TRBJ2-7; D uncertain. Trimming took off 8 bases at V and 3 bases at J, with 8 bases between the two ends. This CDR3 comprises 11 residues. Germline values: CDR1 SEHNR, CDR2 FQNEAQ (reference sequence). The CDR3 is CASSVSYEQYF. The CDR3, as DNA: TGTGCCAGCTCCGTAAGCTACGAGCAGTACTTC.